The sequence of this TCR beta chain was determined in a study of blood T cell repertoires in COVID-19. Study-wide background: COVID-19 samples from acute and convalescent phases originated in the United States, Italy and Spain. PBMCs, B-cell-depleted T cells, or T cells provided the cDNA or gDNA that made up the material.

The CDR3 consists of 14 residues. V gave up 11 bases and J gave up 2 bases; unmatched junction bases: 12. CDR1 SNHLY and CDR2 FYNNEI come from the germline V gene. In the original analysis: Reference gene primer amplification gave estimated nucleated cell counts. Profiled with immunoSEQ multiplex PCR; TCRdb holds only in-frame clones, not every one. V, J and clone size are taken as reported in that table, and D and trimming were inferred from the DNA itself. The repertoire has 110,000 to 150,000 clones, around 80% of them found once; the top ten carry under 15%. This sequence originates from an elderly man with acute or convalescent COVID-19. What was sequenced was peripheral blood. This chain links TRBV2 with TRBJ2-7, with 7 bases identical to TRBD1. CDR3: CALAQGTEAYEQYF. In nucleotides, the CDR3 is TGTGCCTTAGCCCAAGGGACAGAAGCCTACGAGCAGTACTTC.